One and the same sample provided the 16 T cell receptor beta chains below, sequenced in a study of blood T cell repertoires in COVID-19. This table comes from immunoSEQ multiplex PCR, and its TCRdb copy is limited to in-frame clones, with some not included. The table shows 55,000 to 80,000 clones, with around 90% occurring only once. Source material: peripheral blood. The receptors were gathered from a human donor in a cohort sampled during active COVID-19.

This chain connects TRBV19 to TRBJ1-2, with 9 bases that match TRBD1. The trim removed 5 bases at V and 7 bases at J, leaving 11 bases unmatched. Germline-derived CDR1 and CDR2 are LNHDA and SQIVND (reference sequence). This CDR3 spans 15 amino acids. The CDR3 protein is CASSPGDRAFFGYTF. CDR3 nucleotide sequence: TGTGCCAGTAGTCCTGGGGACAGGGCTTTCTTTGGCTACACCTTC.

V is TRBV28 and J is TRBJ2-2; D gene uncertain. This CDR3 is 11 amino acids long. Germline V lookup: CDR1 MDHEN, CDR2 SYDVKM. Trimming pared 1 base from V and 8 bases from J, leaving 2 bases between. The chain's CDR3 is CASSLSGELFF. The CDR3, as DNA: TGTGCCAGCAGTTTATCTGGGGAGCTGTTTTTT.

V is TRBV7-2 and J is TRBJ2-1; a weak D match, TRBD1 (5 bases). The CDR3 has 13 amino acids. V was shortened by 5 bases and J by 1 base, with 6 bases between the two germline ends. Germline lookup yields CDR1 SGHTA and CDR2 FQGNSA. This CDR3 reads CASSPGSYNEQFF. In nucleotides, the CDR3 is TGTGCCAGCAGCCCAGGGTCCTACAATGAGCAGTTCTTC.

The CDR3 reads CASSSGQGDGYTF. The DNA of the CDR3 is TGTGCCAGCAGCTCCGGACAGGGAGATGGCTACACCTTC. The rearrangement uses TRBV9 and TRBJ1-2; 8 bases match TRBD1. With V trimmed by 4 bases and J by 6 bases, 5 bases remained unmatched. Germline V lookup: CDR1 SGDLS, CDR2 YYNGEE. The CDR3 spans 13 residues.

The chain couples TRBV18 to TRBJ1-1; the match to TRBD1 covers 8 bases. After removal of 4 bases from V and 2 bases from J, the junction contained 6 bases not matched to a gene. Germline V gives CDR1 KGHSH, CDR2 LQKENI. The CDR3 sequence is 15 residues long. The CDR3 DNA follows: TGTGCCAGCTCACAAACCGGGACAGGAAACACTGAAGCTTTCTTT. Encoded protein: CASSQTGTGNTEAFF.

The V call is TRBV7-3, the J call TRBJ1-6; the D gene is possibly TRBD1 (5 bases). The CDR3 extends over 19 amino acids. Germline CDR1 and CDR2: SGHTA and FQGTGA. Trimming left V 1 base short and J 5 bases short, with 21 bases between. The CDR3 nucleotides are TGTGCCAGCAGCTTAAGGGGCAGAAAAGCTGGTTGGGATAATTCACCCCTCCACTTT. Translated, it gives CASSLRGRKAGWDNSPLHF.

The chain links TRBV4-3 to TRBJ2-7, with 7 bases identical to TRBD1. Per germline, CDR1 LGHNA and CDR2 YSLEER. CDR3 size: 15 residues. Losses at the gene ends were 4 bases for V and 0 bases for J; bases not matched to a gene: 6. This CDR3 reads CASSPDRINSYEQYF. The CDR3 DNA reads TGCGCCAGCAGCCCGGACAGGATAAACTCCTACGAGCAGTACTTC.

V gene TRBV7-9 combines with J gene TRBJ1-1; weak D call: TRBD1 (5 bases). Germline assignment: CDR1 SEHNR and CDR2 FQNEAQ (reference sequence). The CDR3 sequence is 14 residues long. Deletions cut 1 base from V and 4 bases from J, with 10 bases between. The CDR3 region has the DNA TGTGCCAGCAGCTTAGGGGGCTCGGTCACTGAAGCTTTCTTT. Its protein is CASSLGGSVTEAFF.

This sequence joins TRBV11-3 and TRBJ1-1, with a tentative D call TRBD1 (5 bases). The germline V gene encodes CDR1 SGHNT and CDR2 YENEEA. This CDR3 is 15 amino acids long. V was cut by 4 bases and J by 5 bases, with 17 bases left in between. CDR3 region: CASSYAGPAGTEAFF. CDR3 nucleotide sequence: TGTGCCAGCAGCTATGCGGGACCAGCCGGAACTGAAGCTTTCTTT.

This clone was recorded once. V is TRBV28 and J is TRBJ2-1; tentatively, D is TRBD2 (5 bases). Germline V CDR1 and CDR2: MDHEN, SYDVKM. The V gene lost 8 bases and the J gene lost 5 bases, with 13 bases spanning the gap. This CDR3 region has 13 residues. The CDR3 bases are TGTGCCAGCCAAAGCCGGGGTCACAATGAGCAGTTCTTC. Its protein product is CASQSRGHNEQFF.

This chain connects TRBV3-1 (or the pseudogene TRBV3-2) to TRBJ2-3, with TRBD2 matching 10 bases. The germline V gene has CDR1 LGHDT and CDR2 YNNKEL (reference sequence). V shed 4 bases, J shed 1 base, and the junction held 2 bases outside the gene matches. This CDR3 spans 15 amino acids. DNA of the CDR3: TGTGCCAGCAGCCTCGGGACTAGCGGCACAGATACGCAGTATTTT. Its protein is CASSLGTSGTDTQYF.

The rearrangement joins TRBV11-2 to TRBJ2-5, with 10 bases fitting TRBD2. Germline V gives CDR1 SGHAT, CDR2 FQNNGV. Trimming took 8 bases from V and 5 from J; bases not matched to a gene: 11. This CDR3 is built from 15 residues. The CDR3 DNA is TGTGCCAGCCCCCTAAAGCGGGAGGGCCTGGAGACCCAGTACTTC. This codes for CASPLKREGLETQYF.

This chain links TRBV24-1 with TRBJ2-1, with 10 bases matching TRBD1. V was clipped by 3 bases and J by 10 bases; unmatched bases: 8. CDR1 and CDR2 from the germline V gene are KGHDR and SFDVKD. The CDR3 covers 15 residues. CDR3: CATSDPGQGYLEQFF. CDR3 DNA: TGTGCCACCAGTGATCCGGGACAGGGGTACCTGGAGCAGTTCTTC.

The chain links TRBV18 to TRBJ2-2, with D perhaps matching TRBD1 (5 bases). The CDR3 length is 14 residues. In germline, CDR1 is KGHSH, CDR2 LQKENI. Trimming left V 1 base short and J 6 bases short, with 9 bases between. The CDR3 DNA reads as TGTGCCAGCTCACCACTCCAGGGTCCCGGGGAGCTGTTTTTT. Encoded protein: CASSPLQGPGELFF.

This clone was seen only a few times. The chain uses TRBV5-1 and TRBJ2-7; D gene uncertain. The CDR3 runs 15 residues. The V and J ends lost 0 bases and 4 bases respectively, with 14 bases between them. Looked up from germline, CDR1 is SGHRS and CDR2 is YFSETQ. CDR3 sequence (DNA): TGCGCCAGCAGCTTGGACTCCGGGTTTCTGTACGAGCAGTACTTC. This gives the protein CASSLDSGFLYEQYF.

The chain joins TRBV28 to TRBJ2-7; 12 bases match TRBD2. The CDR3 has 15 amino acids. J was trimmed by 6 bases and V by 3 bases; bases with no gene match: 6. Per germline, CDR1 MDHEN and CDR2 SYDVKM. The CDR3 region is CASSLVSSGRAEQYF. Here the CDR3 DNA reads TGTGCCAGCAGTTTGGTTTCTAGCGGGAGGGCCGAGCAGTACTTC.